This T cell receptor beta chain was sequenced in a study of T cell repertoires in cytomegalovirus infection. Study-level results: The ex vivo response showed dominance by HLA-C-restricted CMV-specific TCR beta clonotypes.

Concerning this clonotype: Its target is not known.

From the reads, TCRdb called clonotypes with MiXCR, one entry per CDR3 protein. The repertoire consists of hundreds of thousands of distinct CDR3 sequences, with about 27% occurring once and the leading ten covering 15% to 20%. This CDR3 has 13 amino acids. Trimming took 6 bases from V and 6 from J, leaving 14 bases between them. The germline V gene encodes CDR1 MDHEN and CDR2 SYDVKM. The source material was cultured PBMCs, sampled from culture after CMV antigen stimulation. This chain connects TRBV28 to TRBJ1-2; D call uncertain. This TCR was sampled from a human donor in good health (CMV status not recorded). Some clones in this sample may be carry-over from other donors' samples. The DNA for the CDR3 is TGTGCCAGCAGCACCCCTTTAGGGAATGGCTACACCTTC. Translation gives CASSTPLGNGYTF.